A single count supports the clone carrying this TCR beta chain. What it binds is not known. This entry belongs to a study of T cell responses to AZD1222 COVID-19 vaccine. Study-wide context: Second-dose schedules of about 4 or about 12 weeks were combined. Overall study findings and caveats: A mostly white British donor set with more females was recruited, and clonal diversity was possibly underestimated. The study sampled repertoires only after the peak T cell response. Spike as a whole was targeted by vaccine-associated CD4 TCRs, dominant at 160-218 and 743-854.

Clones were read by immunoSEQ multiplex PCR, and TCRdb kept only the in-frame ones, dropping some. Among about 150,000 clones listed, about 93% were seen once. Source: peripheral blood, taken on day 0 of AZD1222 vaccination. This receptor was taken from an adult in good health.

The CDR3 nucleotides read TGTGCCAGCAGCGCTCAGAACACTGAAGCTTTCTTT. It encodes CASSAQNTEAFF. J is TRBJ1-1 and V is TRBV2; D unresolved. Germline loops: CDR1 SNHLY, CDR2 FYNNEI. Between the trimmed V and J ends, which lost 6 bases and 1 base, there was a span of 6 bases. This CDR3 spans 12 amino acids.